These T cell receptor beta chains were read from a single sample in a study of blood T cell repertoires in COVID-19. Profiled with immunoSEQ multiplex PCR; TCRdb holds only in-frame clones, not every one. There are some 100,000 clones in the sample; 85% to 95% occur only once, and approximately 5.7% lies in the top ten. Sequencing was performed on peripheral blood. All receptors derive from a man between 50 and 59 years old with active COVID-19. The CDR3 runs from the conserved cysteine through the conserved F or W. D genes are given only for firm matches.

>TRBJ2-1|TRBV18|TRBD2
CASSPPGLESEQFF
TGTGCCAGCTCACCACCGGGACTAGAATCGGAACAGTTCTTC
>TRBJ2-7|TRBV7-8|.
CASSLAFIRGEQYF
TGTGCCAGCAGCTTAGCGTTTATCCGGGGCGAGCAGTACTTC
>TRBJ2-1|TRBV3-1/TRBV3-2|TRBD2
CASSRMTGGVNEQFF
TGTGCCAGCAGCCGTATGACGGGAGGGGTAAATGAGCAGTTCTTC
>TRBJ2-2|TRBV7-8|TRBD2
CASSLTSGSPGELFF
TGTGCCAGCAGCTTAACTAGCGGCTCACCCGGGGAGCTGTTTTTT
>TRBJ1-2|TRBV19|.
CASRGEGWMNGYTF
TGTGCCAGTAGAGGGGAGGGTTGGATGAATGGCTACACCTTC
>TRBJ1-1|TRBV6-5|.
CASITIRSLGTEAFF
TGTGCCAGCATTACCATCAGGTCCCTCGGCACTGAAGCTTTCTTT
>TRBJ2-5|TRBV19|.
CASSLSVVRGETQYF
TGTGCCAGTAGTTTAAGCGTCGTTAGGGGAGAGACCCAGTACTTC
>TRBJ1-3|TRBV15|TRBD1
CATSRGDSFSGNTIYF
TGTGCCACCAGCAGGGGGGACAGCTTCTCTGGAAACACCATATATTTT
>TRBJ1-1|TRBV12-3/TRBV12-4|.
CASSREGTEAFF
TGTGCCAGCAGTCGTGAGGGTACTGAAGCTTTCTTT
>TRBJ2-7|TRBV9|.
CASSDRDNYEQYF
TGTGCCAGCAGCGACCGGGACAACTACGAGCAGTACTTC